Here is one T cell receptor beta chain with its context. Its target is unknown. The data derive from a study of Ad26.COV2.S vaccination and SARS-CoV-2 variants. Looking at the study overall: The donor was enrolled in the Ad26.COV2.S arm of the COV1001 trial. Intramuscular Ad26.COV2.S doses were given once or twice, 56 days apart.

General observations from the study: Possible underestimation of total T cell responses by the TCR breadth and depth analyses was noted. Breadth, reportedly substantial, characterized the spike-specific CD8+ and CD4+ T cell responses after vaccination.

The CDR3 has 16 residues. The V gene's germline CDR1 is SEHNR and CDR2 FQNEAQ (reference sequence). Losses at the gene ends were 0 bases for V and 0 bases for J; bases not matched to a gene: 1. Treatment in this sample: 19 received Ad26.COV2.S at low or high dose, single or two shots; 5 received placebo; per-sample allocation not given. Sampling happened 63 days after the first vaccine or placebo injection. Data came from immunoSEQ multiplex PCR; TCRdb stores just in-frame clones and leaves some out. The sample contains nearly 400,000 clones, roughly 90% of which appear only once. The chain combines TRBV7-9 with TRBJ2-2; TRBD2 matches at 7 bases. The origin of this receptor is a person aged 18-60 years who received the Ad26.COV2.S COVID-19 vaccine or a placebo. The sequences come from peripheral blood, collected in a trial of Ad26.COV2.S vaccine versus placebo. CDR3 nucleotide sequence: TGTGCCAGCAGCTTAGCGAGCGGGACGAACACCGGGGAGCTGTTTTTT. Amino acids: CASSLASGTNTGELFF. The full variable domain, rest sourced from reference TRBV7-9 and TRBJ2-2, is DTGVSQNPRHKITKRGQNVTFRCDPISEHNRLYWYRQTLGQGPEFLTYFQNEAQLEKSRLLSDRFSAERPKGSFSTLEIQRTEQGDSAMYLCASSLASGTNTGELFFGEGSRLTVL.